These T cell receptor beta chains were read from a single sample in a study of cytomegalovirus exposure and HLA in healthy donors. Profiled with immunoSEQ multiplex PCR; TCRdb holds only in-frame clones, not every one. The sample includes fewer than 200,000 clones, more than 75% seen only once; the top ten take 2.7%. The sample was PBMCs. The source is a man aged 18 to 29 in good health and CMV-seropositive. The CDR3 runs from the conserved cysteine through the conserved F or W. Each record gives: J gene, D gene, V gene, clone size, CDR3 length, CDR3 protein, CDR3 DNA. A D gene is named only where the DNA matches it firmly. Size values are once, few and many counts, or a class for expanded clones, and some rows have none.

j_call: TRBJ1-2; d_call: -; v_call: TRBV19; clone_size: -; cdr3_length: 14; cdr3_aa: CASSIDRGDYGYTF; cdr3_nt: TGTGCCAGTAGTATAGATCGGGGGGATTATGGCTACACCTTC
j_call: TRBJ1-5; d_call: -; v_call: TRBV10-2; clone_size: -; cdr3_length: 13; cdr3_aa: CASSDGGGQPQHF; cdr3_nt: TGCGCCAGCAGTGACGGGGGTGGGCAGCCCCAGCATTTT
j_call: TRBJ2-7; d_call: TRBD2; v_call: TRBV7-3; clone_size: -; cdr3_length: 14; cdr3_aa: CASSPTSDSYEQYF; cdr3_nt: TGTGCCAGCAGCCCGACTAGCGATTCCTACGAGCAGTACTTC
j_call: TRBJ2-1; d_call: TRBD1; v_call: TRBV7-2; clone_size: -; cdr3_length: 17; cdr3_aa: CASSFRDRSIIKDEQFF; cdr3_nt: TGTGCCAGCAGCTTCCGGGACAGGTCAATTATCAAGGATGAGCAGTTCTTC
j_call: TRBJ1-2; d_call: TRBD1; v_call: TRBV2; clone_size: -; cdr3_length: 14; cdr3_aa: CASSGTGQPYGYTF; cdr3_nt: TGTGCCAGCAGCGGTACGGGACAGCCCTATGGCTACACCTTC
j_call: TRBJ2-7; d_call: TRBD1; v_call: TRBV7-8; clone_size: -; cdr3_length: 17; cdr3_aa: CASSLAWGQGASYEQYF; cdr3_nt: TGTGCCAGCAGCTTAGCGTGGGGACAGGGGGCCTCCTACGAGCAGTACTTC
j_call: TRBJ2-3; d_call: TRBD2; v_call: TRBV13; clone_size: -; cdr3_length: 15; cdr3_aa: CASSRTGGGTDTQYF; cdr3_nt: TGTGCCAGCAGCCGCACGGGGGGGGGCACAGATACGCAGTATTTT
j_call: TRBJ1-1; d_call: -; v_call: TRBV15; clone_size: -; cdr3_length: 15; cdr3_aa: CATSPAKTGGTEAFF; cdr3_nt: TGTGCCACCAGCCCTGCCAAGACGGGGGGCACTGAAGCTTTCTTT
j_call: TRBJ1-1; d_call: -; v_call: TRBV5-6; clone_size: -; cdr3_length: 12; cdr3_aa: CASSLGLTEAFF; cdr3_nt: TGTGCCAGCAGCTTGGGTCTCACTGAAGCTTTCTTT
j_call: TRBJ2-7; d_call: TRBD2; v_call: TRBV9; clone_size: few; cdr3_length: 16; cdr3_aa: CASSGRPLAGTYEQYF; cdr3_nt: TGTGCCAGCAGCGGACGACCCCTAGCGGGGACCTACGAGCAGTACTTC